This T cell receptor (beta chain) originates from a study of PD-L1 blockade in urothelial cancer. The overall study: Male patients with bladder-origin urothelial cancer numbered about nine tenths of the roughly 29. Peripheral blood specimens exhibited a median yield of approximately 150,000 T cells.

This CDR3 is 19 amino acids long. Trimming removed 0 bases from V and 4 bases from J; junction bases left unmatched: 17. Looked up from germline, CDR1 is MNHEY and CDR2 is SMNVEV (reference sequence). Synthetic spike-ins, TCR analog templates, were added into each PCR. Here immunoSEQ multiplex PCR was the method, and the copy in TCRdb shows in-frame clones only, minus some. This sample has 35,000 to 45,000 clones, with under 95% found just once. Time point: peripheral blood 6 weeks after treatment start. The chain has TRBV27 and TRBJ2-7, with 8 nucleotides matching TRBD1. The material sequenced was PBMCs, taken around atezolizumab (anti-PD-L1) treatment. The sequence came from a man between 65 and 85 years old with urothelial cancer. CDR3 in amino acids: CASSLSHPYGQGGSYEQYF. The CDR3 bases are TGTGCCAGCAGTTTATCCCACCCTTATGGACAGGGCGGTTCGTACGAGCAGTACTTC.